Listed here is a single T cell receptor (beta chain). What it binds is not known. Trimming at V came to 1 base and at J to 8 bases, leaving 8 bases not matched to a gene. Germline V lookup: CDR1 SGHRS, CDR2 YFSETQ. This CDR3 spans 15 amino acids. Generated by immunoSEQ multiplex PCR, the TCRdb table keeps only in-frame clones and is missing some. The sample contains more than 400,000 clones, 90% to 97% of which appear only once. This sample stems from a study of shared clonotypes between healthy human individuals. Overall study findings and caveats: Naive subsets generally had larger estimated richness than memory subsets. Only blood underwent sampling, and tissue repertoires likely differ. Having only a few donors restricted how much genetic and exposure-history diversity was captured. Rarefaction gave evidence that sorted-subset sequencing remained incomplete despite large depth.

Sequenced: naive CD4+ T cells sorted from blood. The subset is: CD45RA+ positively selected. This sequence was found in a woman aged 25 to 45 in good health. This chain connects TRBV5-1 to TRBJ2-3, with 9 bases that match TRBD2. CDR3 DNA: TGCGCCAGCAGCTTGATTTCGACTAGCGGCGGTACGCAGTATTTT. Protein product: CASSLISTSGGTQYF.